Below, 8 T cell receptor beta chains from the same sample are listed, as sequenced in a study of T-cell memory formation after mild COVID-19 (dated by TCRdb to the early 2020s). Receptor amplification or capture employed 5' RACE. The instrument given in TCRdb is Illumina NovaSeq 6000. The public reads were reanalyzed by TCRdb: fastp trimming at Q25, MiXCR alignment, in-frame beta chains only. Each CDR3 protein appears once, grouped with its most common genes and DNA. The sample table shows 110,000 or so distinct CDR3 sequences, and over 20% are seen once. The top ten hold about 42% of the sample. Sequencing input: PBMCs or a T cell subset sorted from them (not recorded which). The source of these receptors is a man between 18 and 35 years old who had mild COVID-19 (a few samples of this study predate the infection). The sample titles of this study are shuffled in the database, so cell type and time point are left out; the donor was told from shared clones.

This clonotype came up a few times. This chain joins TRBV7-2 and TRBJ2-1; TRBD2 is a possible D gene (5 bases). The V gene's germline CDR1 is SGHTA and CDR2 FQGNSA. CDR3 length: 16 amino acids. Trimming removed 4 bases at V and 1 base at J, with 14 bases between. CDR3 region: CASSSPERSSYNEQFF. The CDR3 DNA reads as TGTGCCAGCAGCTCCCCTGAGCGGTCTTCCTACAATGAGCAGTTCTTC.

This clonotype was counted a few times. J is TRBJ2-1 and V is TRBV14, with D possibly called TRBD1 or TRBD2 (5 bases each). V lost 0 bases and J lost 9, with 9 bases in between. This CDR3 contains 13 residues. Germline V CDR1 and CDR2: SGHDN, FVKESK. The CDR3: CASSQDWGSEQFF. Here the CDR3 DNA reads TGTGCCAGCAGCCAAGATTGGGGGAGTGAGCAGTTCTTC. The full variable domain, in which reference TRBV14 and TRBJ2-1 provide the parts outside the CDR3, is EAGVTQFPSHSVIEKGQTVTLRCDPISGHDNLYWYRRVMGKEIKFLLHFVKESKQDESGMPNNRFLAERTGGTYSTLKVQPAELEDSGVYFCASSQDWGSEQFFGPGTRLTVL.

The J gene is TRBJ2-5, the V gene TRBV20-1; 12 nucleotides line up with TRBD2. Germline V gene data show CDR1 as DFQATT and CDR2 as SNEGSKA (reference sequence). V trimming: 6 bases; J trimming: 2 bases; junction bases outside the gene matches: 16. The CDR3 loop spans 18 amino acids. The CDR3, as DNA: TGCAGTGCCGTGAGTGTGACTAGCGGGGGCTTCCTTCAAGAGACCCAGTACTTC. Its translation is CSAVSVTSGGFLQETQYF.

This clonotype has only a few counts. The CDR3, as DNA: TGTGCCAGCAGTTTCGGCAGAACCACAGATACGCAGTATTTT. It encodes CASSFGRTTDTQYF. The chain links TRBV12-3 or TRBV12-4 to TRBJ2-3; D gene ambiguous. Trimming stripped 3 bases from V and 2 bases from J, with 9 bases between. This CDR3 comprises 14 residues.

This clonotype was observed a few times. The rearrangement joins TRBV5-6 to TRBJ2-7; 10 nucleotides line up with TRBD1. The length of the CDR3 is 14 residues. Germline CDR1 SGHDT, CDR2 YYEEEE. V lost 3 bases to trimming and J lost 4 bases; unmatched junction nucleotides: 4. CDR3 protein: CASSSGTGVYEQYV. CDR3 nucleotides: TGTGCCAGCAGCTCCGGGACAGGGGTATACGAGCAGTACGTC.

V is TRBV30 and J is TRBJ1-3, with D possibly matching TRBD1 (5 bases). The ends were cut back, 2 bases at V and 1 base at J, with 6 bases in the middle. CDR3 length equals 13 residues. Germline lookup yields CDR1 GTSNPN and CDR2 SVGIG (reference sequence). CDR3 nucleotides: TGTGCCTGGAGTTGGGGGTCTGGAAACACCATATATTTT. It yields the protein CAWSWGSGNTIYF.

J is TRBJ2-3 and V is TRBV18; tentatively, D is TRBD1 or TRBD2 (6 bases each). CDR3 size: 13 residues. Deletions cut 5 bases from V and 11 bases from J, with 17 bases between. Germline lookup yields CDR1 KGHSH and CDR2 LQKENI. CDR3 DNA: TGTGCCAGCTCAGAGAACGGGGGCCCGAGGCAGTATTTT. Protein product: CASSENGGPRQYF.

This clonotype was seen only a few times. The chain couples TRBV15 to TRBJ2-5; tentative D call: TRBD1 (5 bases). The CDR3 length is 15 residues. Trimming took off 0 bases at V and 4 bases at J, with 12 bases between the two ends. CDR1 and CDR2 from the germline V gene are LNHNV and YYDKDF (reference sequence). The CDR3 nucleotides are TGTGCCACCAGCAGAGAGGGGCTCCGAGGAGAGACCCAGTACTTC. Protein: CATSREGLRGETQYF.